Sequencing of this TCR beta chain was carried out in a study of human T cells and chemical hapten exposure. One entry per CDR3 protein, called by TCRdb with MiXCR from the RACE reads. The sample has over 45,000 distinct CDR3 sequences, approximately 8.6% seen once. Time point given: patch test 1, 2 weeks after DPC sensitization. Treatment here: therapeutic diphenylcyclopropenone sensitization with weekly scalp DPC. CDR1 is SGHRS and CDR2 is YFSETQ in the germline V gene. V was trimmed by 5 bases and J by 3 bases, leaving 18 bases between them. The CDR3 runs to 16 residues. In its sample, this clonotype was seen a few times.

The sample here was whole blood, taken in connection with sensitization to the hapten diphenylcyclopropenone (DPC). This TCR derives from a woman in her forties with alopecia areata. Some clones in this sample may be carry-over from other donors' samples. The chain employs TRBV5-1 and TRBJ2-1; a weak D match, TRBD2 (6 bases). The DNA for the CDR3 is TGCGCCAGCAGTCCCCCCGGGGACTTTGTCTACAATGAGCAGTTCTTC. Its translation is CASSPPGDFVYNEQFF.